This T cell receptor (beta chain) was captured by sequencing in a study of graft-versus-host responses after intestinal transplantation. Study-wide background: After anti-thymocyte globulin induction, recipients took tacrolimus and steroids for 2 to 3 years.

Sequencing was performed with immunoSEQ multiplex PCR; in TCRdb, only in-frame clones are kept and a portion is missing. The sample contains tens of thousands of clones, 90% to 95% of which appear only once. The study's findings and limits: GvH clones occurred in recipient marrow; some first appeared in ileum or blood.

CDR1 and CDR2 (germline): ENHRY, SYGVKD. The CDR3 sequence is 13 residues long. Trimming took 6 bases from V and 6 from J; bases not matched to a gene: 3. As for this clone: Its antigen is as yet unknown.

The specimen comprised unstimulated CD8+ T cells sorted from spleen or lymph node cells, sampled before intestinal transplant. This sequence originates from a human donor who received an intestinal transplant. The chain is built from TRBV10-3 and TRBJ1-1; 11 bases agree with TRBD1. CDR3 in DNA: TGTGCCATCAGCGGGACAGGGGGACCTGAAGCTTTCTTT. Its protein product is CAISGTGGPEAFF.